This T cell receptor (beta chain) was captured in a study of shared clonotypes between healthy human individuals. The protocol was immunoSEQ multiplex PCR, while the TCRdb copy is restricted to in-frame clones and leaves out a portion. The sample includes 2 million to 2.5 million clones, approximately 93% of them seen just once. Details on this clone: Its antigen is still unknown.

Findings and caveats of the study: Generation probabilities of non-shared clonotypes were lower (relative to those shared by all four donors).

Trimming stripped 3 bases from V and 0 bases from J, with 11 bases between. The length of the CDR3 is 15 residues. Per germline, CDR1 SEHNR and CDR2 FQNEAQ (reference sequence). The V gene is TRBV7-9, the J gene TRBJ1-2, with D maybe TRBD1 (6 bases). Sequences were obtained from naive CD4+ T cells from PBMCs. Specified subset: CD45RA+ positively selected. This TCR was sampled from a man in his late teens or twenties in good health. Some clones in this sample may be carry-over from other donors' samples. Written as DNA, the CDR3 is TGTGCCAGCAGCTTTGCCAGGGGCGCTAACTATGGCTACACCTTC. Translating it yields CASSFARGANYGYTF.